These 8 T cell receptor beta chains were all obtained from the same sample, sequenced in a study of CD8+ T cells in alopecia areata. The treatment here: oral pan-JAK inhibitor, 5-10 mg twice daily. Alopecia areata patients provided lesional scalp punch biopsies and peripheral blood. Once RNA had been extracted, it was reverse transcribed into cDNA to act as the sequencing template. Repertoires were generated with immunoSEQ multiplex PCR, while TCRdb's copy carries only in-frame clones and drops some. The sample shows over 15,000 clones, about 60% of them seen only once. The sample here was skin, taken at week 4, from a patient treated with tofacitinib. These receptors were taken from a human donor with alopecia areata.

V gene TRBV18 combines with J gene TRBJ2-5, with D perhaps being TRBD1 or TRBD2 (6 bases each). Germline assignment: CDR1 KGHSH and CDR2 LQKENI. The length of the CDR3 is 14 residues. Trimming took 4 bases from V and 5 from J, leaving 14 bases between them. The DNA for the CDR3 is TGTGCCAGCTCACGACAGGAGGGTGGCGAGACCCAGTACTTC. The encoded protein is CASSRQEGGETQYF.

This clone was picked up a small number of times. The chain links TRBV7-2 to TRBJ2-1; D gene unclear. Looked up from germline, CDR1 is SGHTA and CDR2 is FQGNSA. V was shortened by 2 bases and J by 5 bases, with 1 base between the two germline ends. The CDR3 is 11 residues long. CDR3 DNA sequence: TGTGCCAGCAGCTTAAACAATGAGCAGTTCTTC. It is translated as CASSLNNEQFF.

This chain connects TRBV21-1 to TRBJ2-7; the D call of TRBD1 is as the table states it, not checked on the DNA. TRBV21-1 is reported as a pseudogene. CDR3 size: 15 residues. CDR3 DNA sequence: TGTGCCAGCCTCAGGACAGTTCATTTTCCCTACGAGCAGTACTTC. Translated, it gives CASLRTVHFPYEQYF.

The chain recombines TRBV6-5 with TRBJ1-2, with a possible D match to TRBD1 (6 bases). The CDR3 runs to 14 residues. V was cut by 11 bases and J by 9 bases, with 25 bases left in between. Germline CDR1 MNHEY, CDR2 SVGAGI. The CDR3 spells CAARWGGPDGSYTF. As DNA, the CDR3 is TGTGCCGCCCGGTGGGGGGGCCCCGATGGTAGCTACACCTTC.

The chain has TRBV5-1 and TRBJ2-3; D is unresolved. Trimming cost V 8 bases and J 11 bases, with 15 bases left between them. The CDR3 runs to 11 residues. Germline V gives CDR1 SGHRS, CDR2 YFSETQ. CDR3 nucleotide sequence: TGCGCCAGTTCGGACCCCGGCGTGCAGTATTTT. This encodes CASSDPGVQYF.

CDR3 bases: TGCAGCGTTCAAGGACATGGATACAATGAGCAGTTCTTC. Translated, it gives CSVQGHGYNEQFF. The J gene is TRBJ2-1, the V gene TRBV29-1; the D gene is possibly TRBD1 (5 bases). Germline-derived CDR1 and CDR2 are SQVTM and ANQGSEA. V was shortened by 5 bases and J by 4 bases, with 12 bases between the two germline ends. The CDR3 consists of 13 residues.

The genes are TRBV7-9 and TRBJ1-2; 12 bases agree with TRBD1. The CDR3 is 15 residues long. Germline lookup yields CDR1 SEHNR and CDR2 FQNEAQ (reference sequence). The V segment lost 5 bases and the J segment 8 bases; nucleotides outside the gene matches: 9. CDR3 sequence (DNA): TGTGCCAGCAGCCCGGGGACAGGGGGCGCAAAAGGCTACACCTTC. As protein: CASSPGTGGAKGYTF.

The rearrangement joins TRBV30 to TRBJ1-2; TRBD1 might be the D (5 bases). CDR1 is GTSNPN, CDR2 SVGIG, per germline (reference sequence). V was clipped by 4 bases and J by 2 bases, with 8 bases between them. The CDR3 sequence is 12 residues long. The CDR3 region is CAWMTDNYGYTF. As DNA, the CDR3 is TGTGCCTGGATGACAGACAACTATGGCTACACCTTC.